Sequencing of this T cell receptor beta chain was carried out in a study of Ad26.COV2.S vaccination and SARS-CoV-2 variants. In the study overall: Participants got Ad26.COV2.S intramuscularly, once or twice 56 days apart.

The treatment is: about 20 received Ad26.COV2.S at low or high dose, single or two shots; 5 received placebo; per-sample allocation not given. Day 63 following the first vaccine or placebo injection was when the samples were taken. Sequenced by immunoSEQ multiplex PCR; TCRdb stores in-frame clones only, minus some. Found here are around 300,000 clones, roughly 90% of them singletons; the top ten hold 4.5% to 7%. Concerning this clone: Its antigen is not known.

Overall study findings and caveats: In TCR breadth and depth analyses, total T cell responses may have been underestimated. Comparability of non-spike TCR breadth was observed across vaccine and placebo recipients. Placebo recipients trailed vaccine recipients in spike-specific TCR breadth.

This CDR3 is built from 13 residues. The V gene lost 0 bases and the J gene lost 9 bases, with 11 bases spanning the gap. CDR1 is SGHVS and CDR2 is FNYEAQ in the germline V gene. This chain links TRBV7-6 with TRBJ1-2; D unclear. The clonotype comes from a person aged 18-60 years who received the Ad26.COV2.S COVID-19 vaccine or a placebo. Sequences were derived from peripheral blood, sampled in a trial of Ad26.COV2.S vaccine versus placebo. CDR3 amino acids: CASSLANEESYTF. DNA of the CDR3: TGTGCCAGCAGCTTAGCGAACGAGGAAAGCTACACCTTC.